The 27 T cell receptor beta chains in this list originate from one sample, sequenced in a study of blood T cell repertoires in COVID-19 (TCRdb year 2020). Libraries were constructed by the immunoSEQ multiplex PCR assay. TCRdb took over this immuneACCESS table, retaining in-frame rearrangements with V and J assigned. Such tables are incomplete; in checked studies, under half of the missing clones stem from an unresolved V gene, and the remainder is unexplained. Counted in this sample were around 190,000 clones; about four fifths of them appeared once. The ten most abundant clones make up approximately 11% of the sample. Material: peripheral blood. The source is a woman in her 40s with COVID-19, enrolled during active disease.

The chain joins TRBV6-4 to TRBJ2-1, with D perhaps TRBD2 (5 bases). CDR1 MRHNA and CDR2 SNTAGT come from the germline V gene. This CDR3 spans 14 amino acids. Trimming stripped 0 bases from V and 4 bases from J, with 7 bases between. The DNA for the CDR3 is TGTGCCAGCAGTGACTCGTCGGGGTACAATGAGCAGTTCTTC. Its translation: CASSDSSGYNEQFF.

This chain joins TRBV6-4 and TRBJ1-2; 7 nucleotides agree with TRBD1. The V segment lost 6 bases and the J segment 4 bases; nucleotides outside the gene matches: 2. The CDR3 runs 12 residues. The germline V gene encodes CDR1 MRHNA and CDR2 SNTAGT. The CDR3 DNA reads as TGTGCCAGCAGCGCAGGGGGCTATGGCTACACCTTC. Translated, it gives CASSAGGYGYTF.

A single count supports this clone. The chain uses TRBV29-1 and TRBJ2-7; 14 nucleotides agree with TRBD2. The CDR3 covers 16 residues. Germline trimming cut 8 bases from V and 4 bases from J; bases unmatched to any gene: 13. Germline assignment: CDR1 SQVTM and CDR2 ANQGSEA. CDR3 sequence: CSTSLGTSGSIYEQYF. CDR3 bases: TGCAGCACGAGCCTGGGGACTAGCGGGAGTATATACGAGCAGTACTTC.

The V call is TRBV30, the J call TRBJ2-3, with D possibly matching TRBD2 (5 bases). V shed 2 bases and J shed 1 base, with 10 bases lying between them. From germline, CDR1 is GTSNPN and CDR2 SVGIG (reference sequence). This CDR3 contains 14 residues. CDR3 sequence reads: CAWSLWRGTDTQYF. The CDR3 region has the DNA TGTGCCTGGAGTTTATGGCGGGGCACAGATACGCAGTATTTT.

This chain links TRBV13 with TRBJ2-1, with 9 bases lining up with TRBD2. V was pared by 3 bases and J by 6 bases, with 9 bases of the junction left unmatched. The germline V gene encodes CDR1 PRHDT and CDR2 FYEKMQ (reference sequence). This CDR3 comprises 16 residues. The CDR3 protein is CASSFRGRAGGNEQFF. In DNA, the CDR3 is TGTGCCAGCAGCTTCCGCGGGAGGGCCGGCGGCAATGAGCAGTTCTTC.

The rearrangement joins TRBV18 to TRBJ1-1, with 9 bases lining up with TRBD1. The CDR3 sequence is 15 residues long. With 3 bases clipped from V and 3 bases from J, the junction kept 5 bases outside the gene matches. Germline V gives CDR1 KGHSH, CDR2 LQKENI. CDR3 amino acids: CASSPGTGPYTEAFF. The CDR3 region has the DNA TGTGCCAGCTCACCCGGGACAGGGCCGTACACTGAAGCTTTCTTT.

The J gene is TRBJ2-3, the V gene TRBV9; 9 bases fit TRBD2. The germline gives CDR1 SGDLS, CDR2 YYNGEE. The CDR3 covers 17 residues. V was pared by 4 bases and J by 8 bases, with 17 bases of the junction left unmatched. CDR3 nucleotides: TGTGCCAGCAGCCCAGACGTAGCGGGGGCCCTTCTAGGTACGCAGTATTTT. Translation: CASSPDVAGALLGTQYF.

This chain links TRBV2 with TRBJ1-1, with TRBD1 as a possible D gene (6 bases). CDR3 length: 15 residues. The germline CDR1 and CDR2 sequences are SNHLY and FYNNEI. The V and J ends lost 5 bases and 6 bases respectively, with 19 bases between them. The CDR3 DNA reads TGTGCCAGCAGTCAACCAGGTATGGGGGGGCCTGAAGCTTTCTTT. Amino acid sequence: CASSQPGMGGPEAFF.

The chain has TRBV2 and TRBJ1-6; 10 bases align to TRBD1. CDR1 and CDR2 from the germline V gene are SNHLY and FYNNEI. J gave up 7 bases and V 7 bases, and 13 bases lay outside the gene matches. This CDR3 is built from 17 residues. In DNA, the CDR3 is TGTGCCAGCACCACTACCGGGACAGGGGTAACAAATTCACCCCTCCACTTT. This gives the protein CASTTTGTGVTNSPLHF.

This clone was recorded a few times. The chain is built from TRBV6-1 and TRBJ2-5; TRBD1 is a possible D gene (6 bases). The CDR3 sequence is 15 residues long. Germline-derived CDR1 and CDR2 are MNHNS and SASEGT. V gave up 3 bases and J gave up 4 bases, with 15 bases separating them. The CDR3 protein is CASSETGQRIETQYF. The DNA of the CDR3 is TGTGCCAGCAGTGAGACCGGACAGAGAATAGAGACCCAGTACTTC.

The chain links TRBV7-6 to TRBJ1-6; 7 bases line up with TRBD1. V gave up 1 base and J gave up 8 bases; unmatched junction bases: 2. Germline loops: CDR1 SGHVS, CDR2 FNYEAQ. CDR3 size: 14 residues. The CDR3 bases are TGTGCCAGCAGCTTAGACAGGGGCGATTCACCCCTCCACTTT. The encoded protein is CASSLDRGDSPLHF.

The V call is TRBV6-2 or TRBV6-3, the J call TRBJ2-3, with TRBD2 as a possible D gene (6 bases). Germline V gene data show CDR1 as MNHEY and CDR2 as SVGEGT. Trimming left V 4 bases short and J 5 bases short, with 16 bases between. The CDR3 totals 15 residues. CDR3 in amino acids: CASSSGDSYGDTQYF. CDR3 in DNA: TGTGCCAGCAGTTCGGGGGACTCATATGGAGATACGCAGTATTTT.

This chain links TRBV6-5 with TRBJ1-1; a weak D match, TRBD1 (5 bases). The CDR3 consists of 12 residues. Trimming shortened V by 9 bases and J by 7 bases, and 15 bases separated the two germline ends. The germline V gene encodes CDR1 MNHEY and CDR2 SVGAGI. The CDR3 region has the DNA TGTGCCAGTAGCGCGGGGGTTGGTGAAGCTTTCTTT. As protein: CASSAGVGEAFF.

The V gene is TRBV2, the J gene TRBJ2-5; 8 bases agree with TRBD2. The length of the CDR3 is 14 residues. Germline V gives CDR1 SNHLY, CDR2 FYNNEI. The J segment lost 4 bases and the V segment lost 5 bases, leaving 6 bases of the junction unmatched. The CDR3 loop is CASSLTSGGETQYF. Written as DNA, the CDR3 is TGTGCCAGCAGTCTGACAAGCGGGGGAGAGACCCAGTACTTC.

This clone was seen a few times. This chain connects TRBV19 to TRBJ1-2; no definite D call. CDR1 and CDR2 from the germline V gene are LNHDA and SQIVND (reference sequence). The CDR3 extends over 14 amino acids. The V and J ends lost 0 bases and 4 bases respectively, with 9 bases between them. CDR3 protein: CASSIDQPGYGYTF. The CDR3 DNA sequence: TGTGCCAGTAGTATAGATCAACCGGGCTATGGCTACACCTTC.

The chain recombines TRBV18 with TRBJ2-1; TRBD2 matches 11 bases. Germline loops: CDR1 KGHSH, CDR2 LQKENI. There are 16 residues in the CDR3. V lost 3 bases to trimming and J lost 5 bases; unmatched junction nucleotides: 6. CDR3 nucleotide sequence: TGTGCCAGCTCACCCCTAGCACTAGCGGGGGACAATGAGCAGTTCTTC. It encodes CASSPLALAGDNEQFF. Full variable domain (rest looked up from reference TRBV18 and TRBJ2-1): NAGVMQNPRHLVRRRGQEARLRCSPMKGHSHVYWYRQLPEEGLKFMVYLQKENIIDESGMPKERFSAEFPKEGPSILRIQQVVRGDSAAYFCASSPLALAGDNEQFFGPGTRLTVL.

The chain carries TRBV10-2 and TRBJ2-1; D not certain. The CDR3 is 14 residues long. The V gene's germline CDR1 is WSHSY and CDR2 SAAADI. Trimming pared 4 bases from V and 2 bases from J, leaving 9 bases between. This CDR3 reads CASSASAAYNEQFF. The DNA for the CDR3 is TGCGCCAGCAGTGCAAGCGCAGCCTACAATGAGCAGTTCTTC.

V is TRBV6-5 and J is TRBJ2-1; the match to TRBD2 covers 11 bases. Germline V gene lookup returns CDR1 MNHEY and CDR2 SVGAGI. The CDR3 runs to 15 residues. Trimming took 0 bases from V and 7 from J; bases not matched to a gene: 2. The CDR3 nucleotides read TGTGCCAGCAGTTACTCCGGGACTAGCGGAAATGAGCAGTTCTTC. This encodes CASSYSGTSGNEQFF.

The V call is TRBV6-5, the J call TRBJ2-1; 7 bases agree with TRBD1. Germline assignment: CDR1 MNHEY and CDR2 SVGAGI. V trimming: 5 bases; J trimming: 5 bases; junction bases outside the gene matches: 6. The CDR3 is 14 residues long. The CDR3 DNA follows: TGTGCCAGCAGTCGGACAGGAGGCAACAATGAGCAGTTCTTC. It encodes CASSRTGGNNEQFF.

The V and J genes are TRBV28 and TRBJ2-5; D is perhaps TRBD1 (6 bases). The CDR3 totals 15 residues. In germline, CDR1 is MDHEN, CDR2 SYDVKM. The V end was cut by 5 bases, the J end by 4 bases, with 17 bases between. The CDR3 nucleotides are TGTGCCAGCAGTCCACCCTCCTGGGGGCGAGAGACCCAGTACTTC. Protein: CASSPPSWGRETQYF.

The chain recombines TRBV20-1 with TRBJ2-1; tentatively, D is TRBD1 (5 bases). Germline CDR1 reads DFQATT; CDR2 reads SNEGSKA (reference sequence). The V end was cut by 3 bases, the J end by 13 bases, with 10 bases between. This CDR3 is 10 amino acids long. CDR3 in DNA: TGCAGTGCTAGTTGGGGCGGACAGTTCTTC. It encodes CSASWGGQFF.

The V call is TRBV4-1, the J call TRBJ2-7, with D maybe TRBD2 (6 bases). V lost 0 bases to trimming and J lost 0 bases, with 12 bases between them. The CDR3 extends over 16 amino acids. Germline CDR1 and CDR2: MGHRA and YSYEKL. As DNA, the CDR3 is TGCGCCAGCAGCCAAGATCAGCGGGTGAGCTCCTACGAGCAGTACTTC. Its translation is CASSQDQRVSSYEQYF.

This rearrangement joins TRBV5-6 to TRBJ1-1, with 11 positions matching TRBD1. V was clipped by 3 bases and J by 4 bases; unmatched bases: 8. There are 16 residues in the CDR3. Germline CDR1 is SGHDT and CDR2 is YYEEEE. The CDR3 nucleotides read TGTGCCAGCAGCTCGTCTCCCGGGACAGGGGGCACTGAAGCTTTCTTT. It encodes CASSSSPGTGGTEAFF.

The sample holds a few counts of this clone. The V call is TRBV5-1, the J call TRBJ2-1; TRBD2 is a possible D gene (5 bases). Germline V lookup: CDR1 SGHRS, CDR2 YFSETQ. The CDR3 is 14 residues long. The V end lost 4 bases, the J end lost 2 bases, and 10 bases lay between the germline ends. DNA for the CDR3: TGCGCCAGCAGCCCCAGCGGTCCCTACAATGAGCAGTTCTTC. Protein product: CASSPSGPYNEQFF.

The V call is TRBV11-2, the J call TRBJ1-1; maybe TRBD1 (6 bases). V dropped 3 bases and J dropped 5 bases, with 13 bases sitting between them. This CDR3 has 14 residues. Germline-derived CDR1 and CDR2 are SGHAT and FQNNGV. CDR3 in amino acids: CASSFQQGRTEAFF. CDR3 bases: TGTGCCAGCAGCTTTCAACAGGGTCGAACTGAAGCTTTCTTT.

This clone came up once. CDR3 bases: TGTGCCAGCAGTGAAGCCCGCGTTACGGAGCTGTTTTTT. Its translation: CASSEARVTELFF. The chain uses TRBV6-1 and TRBJ2-2; unclear D gene. This CDR3 contains 13 residues. Germline loops: CDR1 MNHNS, CDR2 SASEGT. The ends were cut back, 0 bases at V and 10 bases at J, with 9 bases in the middle.

The rearrangement joins TRBV11-2 to TRBJ2-5; tentatively, D is TRBD1 (6 bases). Germline-derived CDR1 and CDR2 are SGHAT and FQNNGV. V gave up 2 bases and J gave up 5 bases, with 12 bases separating them. There are 14 residues in the CDR3. Written as DNA, the CDR3 is TGTGCCAGCAGCTTATTTTCCCAGGGGGAGACCCAGTACTTC. It encodes CASSLFSQGETQYF.